The entry below gives a single T cell receptor (beta chain) sequence along with its context. These data are taken from a study of CD8 T cells in Susac syndrome. An amount of RNA that ranged from roughly 0.45 to 1 ug was reverse transcribed with random hexamers. immunoSEQ multiplex PCR amplified TCR beta CDR3 across 54 Vbeta, 13 Jbeta. TCRdb re-analysed the immunoSEQ multiplex PCR reads in MiXCR, keeping a single row per CDR3 protein. The sample shows some 140,000 distinct CDR3 sequences, under 95% of them seen only once. FACS enriched CD8+ TEMRA cells, while bulk CD8+ and CD4+ were negatively isolated. Germline V lookup: CDR1 LGHNA, CDR2 YSLEER. V lost 0 bases and J lost 1; bases outside the gene matches: 5. The CDR3 runs to 17 residues.

This TCR was sampled from a human donor with multiple sclerosis. The chain is built from TRBV4-3 and TRBJ2-2; TRBD2 matches 7 bases. The sequenced sample was CD8+ T cells from PBMCs. The CDR3: CASSQEFREVNTGELFF. The CDR3 nucleotides are TGCGCCAGCAGCCAAGAATTCCGGGAGGTGAACACCGGGGAGCTGTTTTTT.